This entry lists 29 T cell receptor beta chains sequenced from one sample in a study of CD8+ T cells in alopecia areata. Stated treatment: oral pan-JAK inhibitor, 5-10 mg twice daily. Extraction and reverse transcription of RNA yielded cDNA as the sequencing template. Produced via immunoSEQ multiplex PCR; TCRdb's table is partial and in-frame only. This repertoire shows 150,000 to 200,000 clones, 60% found once; its top ten account for over 0.9%. The sample consisted of CD4+ T cells sorted from blood, taken at week 24, from a patient treated with tofacitinib. The receptor source for this set is a human donor with alopecia areata.

The rearrangement uses TRBV6-5 and TRBJ1-2; D perhaps matches TRBD1 (5 bases). V lost 5 bases, J lost 5 bases, and 12 bases lay in between. Germline V CDR1 and CDR2: MNHEY, SVGAGI. The CDR3 length is 13 residues. The CDR3 region has the DNA TGTGCCAGCAGTGAACTCAGGGAGTATGGCTACACCTTC. Amino acid sequence: CASSELREYGYTF.

V and J are TRBV29-1 and TRBJ2-5, with a weak D call TRBD1 (5 bases). The CDR3 contains 13 residues. Trimming pared 7 bases from V and 4 bases from J, leaving 16 bases between. Germline CDR1 is SQVTM and CDR2 is ANQGSEA. CDR3 in amino acids: CSARGQLRETQYF. The CDR3 nucleotides read TGCAGCGCCAGAGGACAACTGCGAGAGACCCAGTACTTC.

The chain couples TRBV29-1 to TRBJ2-2; maybe TRBD1 (5 bases). Deletions cut 4 bases from V and 5 bases from J, with 11 bases between. The CDR3 length is 13 residues. Germline V gives CDR1 SQVTM, CDR2 ANQGSEA. The CDR3 DNA follows: TGCAGCGTTGGAGGACAAGAGACCGGGGAGCTGTTTTTT. This sequence encodes CSVGGQETGELFF.

This clone was found a few times. In DNA, the CDR3 is TGCAGCGTTCAGGGGCGAGAGGGCACCGGGGAGCTGTTTTTT. This encodes CSVQGREGTGELFF. The chain combines TRBV29-1 with TRBJ2-2, with D possibly being TRBD1 (6 bases). From germline, CDR1 is SQVTM and CDR2 ANQGSEA. The CDR3 spans 14 residues. V dropped 5 bases and J dropped 4 bases, with 14 bases sitting between them.

The chain couples TRBV5-1 to TRBJ1-2; D is undetermined. The CDR3 covers 13 residues. Germline-derived CDR1 and CDR2 are SGHRS and YFSETQ. Trimming cost V 3 bases and J 5 bases, with 11 bases left between them. The CDR3: CASSWGENYGYTF. Here the CDR3 DNA reads TGCGCCAGCAGCTGGGGAGAAAATTATGGCTACACCTTC.

J is TRBJ2-6 and V is TRBV11-2; D unresolved. V lost 8 bases, J lost 4 bases, and 0 bases lay in between. Germline lookup yields CDR1 SGHAT and CDR2 FQNNGV. CDR3 length: 10 residues. CDR3 DNA sequence: TGTGCCAGCGGGGCCAACGTCCTGACTTTC. As protein: CASGANVLTF.

The chain carries TRBV27 and TRBJ2-1; 7 bases line up with TRBD1. CDR3 length: 14 amino acids. Trimming cost V 7 bases and J 8 bases; bases outside gene matches: 11. CDR1 and CDR2 (germline): MNHEY, SMNVEV (reference sequence). CDR3 nucleotide sequence: TGTGCCAGCACCCCACAGGGGCGTGTTGATGAGCAGTTCTTC. Protein product: CASTPQGRVDEQFF.

The rearrangement joins TRBV2 to TRBJ1-5, with 8 bases identical to TRBD1. There are 14 residues in the CDR3. Germline V CDR1 and CDR2: SNHLY, FYNNEI. The V and J ends lost 8 bases and 2 bases, in that order; junction bases with no gene match: 5. As DNA, the CDR3 is TGTGCCAGCCGGACAGGGTATGGCAATCAGCCCCAGCATTTT. The encoded protein is CASRTGYGNQPQHF.

The chain is built from TRBV25-1 and TRBJ2-1, with D possibly being TRBD2 (7 bases). The CDR3 consists of 12 residues. V shed 7 bases and J shed 9 bases, with 13 bases lying between them. Germline assignment: CDR1 MGHDK and CDR2 SYGVNS. The CDR3 reads CASTQGRAEQFF. Written as DNA, the CDR3 is TGTGCCAGCACCCAGGGGAGGGCTGAGCAGTTCTTC.

The chain employs TRBV12-5 and TRBJ1-5; D is unclear. Germline V gene sequence: CDR1 LGHNT, CDR2 FRNRAP. This CDR3 is built from 15 residues. The germline V and J ends were trimmed by 6 bases and 5 bases, with 17 bases remaining between them. The CDR3 nucleotides read TGTGCTAGTGGCAGCAGTCGCAGTAACGATCAGCCCCAGCATTTT. It is translated as CASGSSRSNDQPQHF.

The chain recombines TRBV5-1 with TRBJ1-1, with no clear D. This CDR3 spans 14 amino acids. Germline V gene sequence: CDR1 SGHRS, CDR2 YFSETQ. V gave up 1 base and J gave up 1 base, with 8 bases separating them. CDR3 region: CASSLPGKNTEAFF. The DNA for the CDR3 is TGCGCCAGCAGCTTGCCTGGCAAGAACACTGAAGCTTTCTTT.

This clone appeared a few times. The genes are TRBV18 and TRBJ2-1; TRBD2 matches at 8 bases. The CDR3 length is 12 residues. The ends lost 4 bases at V and 10 bases at J; junction bases unmatched: 3. Germline CDR1 reads KGHSH; CDR2 reads LQKENI. The CDR3 DNA sequence: TGTGCCAGCTCACTAAAGCGGGGGGAGCAGTTCTTC. It is translated as CASSLKRGEQFF.

The rearrangement joins TRBV30 to TRBJ1-1, with 11 bases matching TRBD1. With V trimmed by 3 bases and J by 3 bases, 3 bases remained unmatched. The CDR3 spans 14 residues. Germline CDR1 reads GTSNPN; CDR2 reads SVGIG (reference sequence). The CDR3 sequence is CAWRGQGEYTEAFF. DNA of the CDR3: TGTGCCTGGAGGGGACAGGGGGAGTACACTGAAGCTTTCTTT. Full variable domain (missing parts from reference TRBV30 and TRBJ1-1): SQTIHQWPATLVQPVGSPLSLECTVEGTSNPNLYWYRQAAGRGLQLLFYSVGIGQISSEVPQNLSASRPQDRQFILSSKKLLLSDSGFYLCAWRGQGEYTEAFFGQGTRLTVV.

This clone was picked up one time. The chain is built from TRBV2 and TRBJ1-5; 9 positions match TRBD1. Trimming cost V 4 bases and J 0 bases; bases outside gene matches: 1. CDR3 length: 15 residues. Per the germline V gene, CDR1 is SNHLY and CDR2 is FYNNEI. The CDR3 DNA sequence: TGTGCCAGCAGTGGGGACAGGGCTAGCAATCAGCCCCAGCATTTT. It is translated as CASSGDRASNQPQHF.

V and J are TRBV4-1 and TRBJ2-1, with unresolved D. The germline gives CDR1 MGHRA, CDR2 YSYEKL. V was pared by 4 bases and J by 7 bases, with 8 bases between. This CDR3 spans 12 amino acids. The CDR3 region is CASSLHNNEQFF. The CDR3 DNA follows: TGCGCCAGCAGCCTACATAATAATGAGCAGTTCTTC.

V usage is TRBV6-1 and J usage is TRBJ1-4; no firm D call. This CDR3 comprises 15 residues. Germline V gene data show CDR1 as MNHNS and CDR2 as SASEGT. V shed 1 base and J shed 7 bases, with 13 bases lying between them. DNA of the CDR3: TGTGCCAGCAGTGAAGGGTTAGGTCCCAGTGAAAAACTGTTTTTT. It yields the protein CASSEGLGPSEKLFF.

This rearrangement joins TRBV6-6 to TRBJ1-2; a possible D gene is TRBD1 (5 bases). The CDR3 runs 13 residues. CDR1 and CDR2 from the germline V gene are MNHNY and SVGAGI (reference sequence). The V gene lost 5 bases and the J gene lost 2 bases, with 9 bases spanning the gap. The CDR3 loop reads CASSTRENYGYTF. The CDR3 coding sequence is TGTGCCAGCAGTACCAGGGAAAACTATGGCTACACCTTC.

The V and J genes are TRBV6-5 and TRBJ2-5; D is uncertain. Per the germline V gene, CDR1 is MNHEY and CDR2 is SVGAGI. This CDR3 is built from 11 residues. V was clipped by 4 bases and J by 4 bases, with 4 bases between them. CDR3 in DNA: TGTGCCAGCAGTTCTGGAGAGACCCAGTACTTC. It translates to CASSSGETQYF.

This clone has only one observation. The rearrangement joins TRBV2 to TRBJ2-7; D unclear. Germline V CDR1 and CDR2: SNHLY, FYNNEI. The CDR3 has 15 amino acids. Trimming cost V 3 bases and J 2 bases, with 14 bases left between them. CDR3 nucleotides: TGTGCCAGCAGTGAGTCTAGACCGGCCGCCTACGAGCAGTACTTC. It translates to CASSESRPAAYEQYF. The full variable domain, in which reference TRBV2 and TRBJ2-7 provide the parts outside the CDR3, is EPEVTQTPSHQVTQMGQEVILRCVPISNHLYFYWYRQILGQKVEFLVSFYNNEISEKSEIFDDQFSVERPDGSNFTLKIRSTKLEDSAMYFCASSESRPAAYEQYFGPGTRLTVT.

This sequence joins TRBV29-1 and TRBJ2-5; no firm D call. V lost 4 bases, J lost 4 bases, and 7 bases lay in between. CDR3 length equals 11 residues. Germline V gene lookup returns CDR1 SQVTM and CDR2 ANQGSEA. This CDR3 is CSVGVLETQYF. The DNA for the CDR3 is TGCAGCGTTGGGGTTTTAGAGACCCAGTACTTC.

V is TRBV29-1 and J is TRBJ1-1; the D is unclear. The CDR3 totals 11 residues. Germline V gene data show CDR1 as SQVTM and CDR2 as ANQGSEA. The V gene lost 4 bases and the J gene lost 5 bases, with 8 bases spanning the gap. The CDR3 reads CSVVSSTEAFF. The CDR3, as DNA: TGCAGCGTTGTTTCTTCTACTGAAGCTTTCTTT.

This chain joins TRBV7-2 and TRBJ1-2; TRBD1 is a possible D gene (5 bases). The CDR3 is 13 residues long. Between the trimmed V and J ends, which lost 5 bases and 3 bases, there was a span of 10 bases. The germline V gene has CDR1 SGHTA and CDR2 FQGNSA. The CDR3 here is CASSPSTDYGYTF. CDR3 coding DNA: TGTGCCAGCAGCCCATCGACAGACTATGGCTACACCTTC. Complete variable domain (other parts from reference TRBV7-2 and TRBJ1-2): GAGVSQSPSNKVTEKGKDVELRCDPISGHTALYWYRQSLGQGLEFLIYFQGNSAPDKSGLPSDRFSAERTGGSVSTLTIQRTQQEDSAVYLCASSPSTDYGYTFGSGTRLTVV.

This clone was counted only a few times. This sequence joins TRBV5-6 and TRBJ2-7, with D perhaps being TRBD1 or TRBD2 (5 bases each). This CDR3 has 13 residues. Trimming stripped 4 bases from V and 3 bases from J, with 11 bases between. Germline values: CDR1 SGHDT, CDR2 YYEEEE. The CDR3 reads CASSPGTNYEQYF. Written as DNA, the CDR3 is TGTGCCAGCAGCCCCGGGACCAACTACGAGCAGTACTTC.

This clone has a handful of counts. This chain joins TRBV19 and TRBJ2-6; D call uncertain. The V gene lost 7 bases and the J gene lost 0 bases, with 13 bases spanning the gap. Germline V gene sequence: CDR1 LNHDA, CDR2 SQIVND (reference sequence). The CDR3 consists of 16 residues. The CDR3 loop is CASTPGARSGANVLTF. Written as DNA, the CDR3 is TGTGCCAGTACCCCGGGCGCCCGCTCTGGGGCCAACGTCCTGACTTTC.

This clone appeared a few times. J is TRBJ1-6 and V is TRBV7-9; TRBD1 aligns across 8 bases. The germline V gene encodes CDR1 SEHNR and CDR2 FQNEAQ (reference sequence). The CDR3 spans 16 residues. V shed 5 bases and J 8 bases; nucleotides not matched to a gene: 11. The CDR3 is CASSPLGQGLYSPLHF. The CDR3 DNA is TGTGCCAGCAGCCCCCTTGGACAGGGTCTTTATTCACCCCTCCACTTT.

This clone was detected only a few times. The gene calls are TRBV11-2 and TRBJ1-4; no clear D. Trimming pared 3 bases from V and 8 bases from J, leaving 7 bases between. The germline V gene has CDR1 SGHAT and CDR2 FQNNGV. This CDR3 is built from 12 residues. The CDR3 sequence: CASSFSGEKLFF. CDR3 coding DNA: TGTGCCAGCAGCTTCTCCGGCGAAAAACTGTTTTTT.

The chain uses TRBV7-2 and TRBJ2-2, with D tentatively TRBD1 (5 bases). Trimming removed 5 bases from V and 11 bases from J, with 21 bases in between. This CDR3 is 15 amino acids long. CDR1 SGHTA and CDR2 FQGNSA come from the germline V gene. Here the CDR3 reads CASSPRPDRPAELFF. The CDR3, as DNA: TGTGCCAGCAGCCCTAGACCCGACAGACCGGCAGAGCTGTTTTTT.

The chain recombines TRBV25-1 with TRBJ2-1, with D perhaps TRBD1 (6 bases). V lost 4 bases, J lost 5 bases, and 15 bases lay in between. Germline V gene lookup returns CDR1 MGHDK and CDR2 SYGVNS. The CDR3 runs 15 residues. The DNA for the CDR3 is TGTGCCAGCAGTGTGTTGGACAGAGGTCACAATGAGCAGTTCTTC. It yields the protein CASSVLDRGHNEQFF.

The genes are TRBV7-3 and TRBJ2-1; 9 bases align to TRBD2. V trimming: 3 bases; J trimming: 0 bases; junction bases outside the gene matches: 12. From germline, CDR1 is SGHTA and CDR2 FQGTGA. The CDR3 is made up of 19 amino acids. The CDR3 region is CASSLGASGADSSYNEQFF. The CDR3, as DNA: TGTGCCAGCAGCTTGGGGGCTAGCGGGGCCGATAGCTCCTACAATGAGCAGTTCTTC.